One sample yielded the 19 T cell receptor beta chains listed below, sequenced in a study of T cell responses to AZD1222 COVID-19 vaccine. Clones were read by immunoSEQ multiplex PCR, and TCRdb kept only the in-frame ones, dropping some. The repertoire holds about 120,000 clones, with over 75% as singletons. Here the sequenced sample was peripheral blood, taken on day 0 of AZD1222 vaccination. These receptors were obtained from an adult in good health.

J is TRBJ2-1 and V is TRBV27, with D maybe TRBD1 (6 bases). Trimming took 5 bases from V and 8 from J, leaving 13 bases between them. Germline CDR1 MNHEY, CDR2 SMNVEV (reference sequence). The CDR3 length is 13 residues. CDR3 DNA sequence: TGTGCCAGCAGTCCCATTGCAGGGGATGAGCAGTTCTTC. Translation: CASSPIAGDEQFF.

The rearrangement uses TRBV6-5 and TRBJ1-3; D is unclear. Trimming removed 2 bases from V and 0 bases from J, with 8 bases in between. In germline, CDR1 is MNHEY, CDR2 SVGAGI. The CDR3 runs to 15 residues. The chain's CDR3 is CASSYTASSGNTIYF. CDR3 sequence (DNA): TGTGCCAGCAGTTACACGGCGAGCTCTGGAAACACCATATATTTT.

This chain joins TRBV5-1 and TRBJ1-1; D ambiguous. The V end lost 3 bases, the J end lost 1 base, and 10 bases lay between the germline ends. The CDR3 length is 14 residues. CDR1 and CDR2 from the germline V gene are SGHRS and YFSETQ. CDR3 sequence: CASSSSAANTEAFF. DNA for the CDR3: TGCGCCAGCAGCTCATCAGCAGCGAACACTGAAGCTTTCTTT.

The chain combines TRBV5-1 with TRBJ2-5, with 7 bases lining up with TRBD1. CDR1 and CDR2 (germline): SGHRS, YFSETQ. V shed 6 bases and J 1 base; nucleotides not matched to a gene: 6. This CDR3 contains 14 residues. The CDR3 loop is CASTIDRAQETQYF. CDR3 coding DNA: TGCGCCAGCACCATCGACAGGGCCCAAGAGACCCAGTACTTC.

Details on this clone: An end of the junction does not agree with germline; a read error may underlie this. The chain carries TRBV5-4 and TRBJ2-7; D gene unclear. This CDR3 has 11 amino acids. Looked up from germline, CDR1 is SGHNT and CDR2 is YYREEE (reference sequence). CDR3 bases: TGTGCCAGCCAGTCCGCGGATAGGAGTGACTTC. Amino acids: CASQSADRSDF.

The chain is built from TRBV5-1 and TRBJ2-7; 10 positions agree with TRBD1. The V gene's germline CDR1 is SGHRS and CDR2 YFSETQ. This CDR3 has 17 residues. The junction had 11 bases not matched to a gene; V was cut back by 0 bases and J by 5 bases. The CDR3 nucleotides are TGCGCCAGCAGCTTGGAAATCGGGACAGGGGCGAAAAACGAGCAGTACTTC. Residues: CASSLEIGTGAKNEQYF.

This chain links TRBV19 with TRBJ1-5; TRBD1 aligns across 9 bases. The CDR3 is 16 residues long. Losses at the gene ends were 11 bases for V and 2 bases for J; bases not matched to a gene: 13. Germline loops: CDR1 LNHDA, CDR2 SQIVND (reference sequence). Written as DNA, the CDR3 is TGTGCCGCAGGGACAGGGATGACTTGGGGCAATCAGCCCCAGCATTTT. Protein product: CAAGTGMTWGNQPQHF.

This chain joins TRBV5-1 and TRBJ2-7; 10 bases map to TRBD1. The CDR3 has 15 amino acids. Losses at the gene ends were 0 bases for V and 4 bases for J; bases not matched to a gene: 4. Germline CDR1 reads SGHRS; CDR2 reads YFSETQ. The CDR3 nucleotides read TGCGCCAGCAGCTTGGCCCCGGGACAGGGGTACGAGCAGTACTTC. It codes for CASSLAPGQGYEQYF.

CDR3 loop: CASSLPAGELFF. The CDR3 coding sequence is TGTGCCAGCAGCCTACCGGCCGGGGAGCTGTTTTTT. This chain links TRBV3-1 (or the pseudogene TRBV3-2) with TRBJ2-2, with D unclear. This CDR3 has 12 residues. V was clipped by 4 bases and J by 6 bases, with 6 bases between them. Germline values: CDR1 LGHDT, CDR2 YNNKEL (reference sequence).

To note about this clone: Other DNA sequences in the same sample also yield this CDR3. V gene TRBV5-6 combines with J gene TRBJ1-2; 10 nucleotides line up with TRBD1. The CDR3 is made up of 15 amino acids. Germline V gene lookup returns CDR1 SGHDT and CDR2 YYEEEE. The trim removed 0 bases at V and 6 bases at J, leaving 5 bases unmatched. CDR3 bases: TGTGCCAGCAGCTTGGATGGGACAGGGGTGCATGGCTACACCTTC. Its translation: CASSLDGTGVHGYTF.

The sample holds one count of this clone. The V gene is TRBV6-5, the J gene TRBJ2-7, with D maybe TRBD2 (6 bases). Germline CDR1 reads MNHEY; CDR2 reads SVGAGI. V lost 5 bases, J lost 0 bases, and 14 bases lay in between. The CDR3 totals 15 residues. CDR3 DNA sequence: TGTGCCAGCAGTCTGTACCGGGGGAGCTCCTACGAGCAGTACTTC. Amino acid sequence: CASSLYRGSSYEQYF.

The chain links TRBV2 to TRBJ1-4, with unresolved D. The CDR3 has 15 amino acids. The germline V gene has CDR1 SNHLY and CDR2 FYNNEI. V lost 1 base and J lost 4, with 10 bases in between. The CDR3 spells CASSEGTAINEKLFF. The CDR3 bases are TGTGCCAGCAGTGAAGGGACGGCGATTAATGAAAAACTGTTTTTT.

The genes are TRBV18 and TRBJ1-1; unclear D gene. The germline V gene encodes CDR1 KGHSH and CDR2 LQKENI. Trimming pared 2 bases from V and 2 bases from J, leaving 6 bases between. The CDR3 runs 13 residues. The CDR3 loop is CASSPGSNTEAFF. The CDR3 nucleotides read TGTGCCAGCTCACCAGGAAGTAACACTGAAGCTTTCTTT.

The chain couples TRBV5-1 to TRBJ2-3; D is uncertain. The CDR3 contains 11 residues. V lost 7 bases and J lost 4, with 7 bases in between. The germline V gene has CDR1 SGHRS and CDR2 YFSETQ. CDR3 DNA sequence: TGCGCCAGCGCAGAATCAGATACGCAGTATTTT. Its protein is CASAESDTQYF. The whole variable domain, remainder taken from reference TRBV5-1 and TRBJ2-3, is KAGVTQTPRYLIKTRGQQVTLSCSPISGHRSVSWYQQTPGQGLQFLFEYFSETQRNKGNFPGRFSGRQFSNSRSEMNVSTLELGDSALYLCASAESDTQYFGPGTRLTVL.

V gene TRBV24-1 combines with J gene TRBJ2-7, with D unclear. V shed 4 bases and J shed 1 base, with 4 bases lying between them. Germline assignment: CDR1 KGHDR and CDR2 SFDVKD. The CDR3 has 12 amino acids. The CDR3 DNA reads TGTGCCACCAGTGAGGGGTCCTACGAGCAGTACTTC. Its translation: CATSEGSYEQYF.

The chain is built from TRBV6-4 and TRBJ1-1; 8 bases line up with TRBD1. Trimming took 4 bases from V and 2 from J; bases not matched to a gene: 3. CDR1 MRHNA and CDR2 SNTAGT come from the germline V gene. This CDR3 has 14 residues. The CDR3 DNA reads as TGTGCCAGCAGTGGCAGGGGGCAAAACACTGAAGCTTTCTTT. Amino acids: CASSGRGQNTEAFF.

This chain uses TRBV28 with TRBJ1-6; weak D call: TRBD1 (5 bases). The CDR3 length is 16 residues. The germline gives CDR1 MDHEN, CDR2 SYDVKM. With 2 bases removed from V and 6 bases from J, the gap between germline ends came to 14 bases. The chain's CDR3 is CASSLGTIPANSPLHF. The CDR3 coding sequence is TGTGCCAGCAGTTTAGGGACCATCCCCGCTAATTCACCCCTCCACTTT.

The chain has TRBV6-1 and TRBJ1-2; TRBD1 aligns across 9 bases. The CDR3 loop spans 14 amino acids. Germline CDR1 is MNHNS and CDR2 is SASEGT. V lost 2 bases and J lost 3; bases outside the gene matches: 1. For the CDR3, the DNA is TGTGCCAGCAGTGAACGGACAGGGGACTATGGCTACACCTTC. Translated, it gives CASSERTGDYGYTF.

This chain links TRBV28 with TRBJ1-4, with D possibly being TRBD1 (6 bases). Trimming shortened V by 8 bases and J by 4 bases, and 14 bases separated the two germline ends. Germline V gives CDR1 MDHEN, CDR2 SYDVKM. This CDR3 has 14 residues. CDR3 bases: TGTGCCAGCTTTTCGGGGGGCGATAATGAAAAACTGTTTTTT. Amino acid sequence: CASFSGGDNEKLFF.